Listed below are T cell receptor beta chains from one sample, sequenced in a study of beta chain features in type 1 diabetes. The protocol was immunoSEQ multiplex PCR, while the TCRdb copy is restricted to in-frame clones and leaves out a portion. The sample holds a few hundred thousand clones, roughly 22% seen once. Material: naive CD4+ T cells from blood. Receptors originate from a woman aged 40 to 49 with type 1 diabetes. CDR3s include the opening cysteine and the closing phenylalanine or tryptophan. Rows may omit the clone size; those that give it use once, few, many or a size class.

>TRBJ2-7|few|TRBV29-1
CSVEDEVAEQYF
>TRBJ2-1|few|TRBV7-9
CASRGATGGGGEQFF
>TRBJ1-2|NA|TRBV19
CASAIQGDGYTF
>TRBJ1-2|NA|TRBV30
CACTTGNYGYTF
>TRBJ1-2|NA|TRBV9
CASSVAFRGNYGYTF
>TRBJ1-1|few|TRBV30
CAWEHQNTEAFF
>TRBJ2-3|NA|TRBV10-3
CAITQDRVDTQYF
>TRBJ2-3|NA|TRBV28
CASSLAAVSSTDTQYF
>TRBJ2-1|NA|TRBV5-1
CASSPMGGGYNEQFF
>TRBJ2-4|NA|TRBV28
CASSLPGIAKNIQYF
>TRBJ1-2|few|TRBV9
CASSVLGQGALGGYTF
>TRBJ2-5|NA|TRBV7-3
CASSPGAGFQETQYF
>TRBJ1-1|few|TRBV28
CASSSPVEAWTEAFF
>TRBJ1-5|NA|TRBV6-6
CASSPGVEYSNQPQHF
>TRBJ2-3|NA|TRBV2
CASEESTDTQYF
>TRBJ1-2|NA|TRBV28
CASSLSTASSGYTF
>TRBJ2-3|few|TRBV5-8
CASSYDSYTDTQYF
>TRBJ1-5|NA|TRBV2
CASRQDLIQAQHF
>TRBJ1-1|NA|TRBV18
CASSATGGTEAFF
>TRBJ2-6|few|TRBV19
CASISHSGANVLTF
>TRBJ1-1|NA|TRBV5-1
CASSPTGDTEAFF
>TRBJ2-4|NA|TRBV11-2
CASSLSGGSRIQYF
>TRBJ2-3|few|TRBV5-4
CASSLSRDTQYF
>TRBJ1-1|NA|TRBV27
CASSSLGGALSTEAFF
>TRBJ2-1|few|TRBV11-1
CASSLGVAGGPDEQFF
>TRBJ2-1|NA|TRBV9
CASSPSPLTGNEQFF